The sequence of this TCR beta chain was determined in a study of cytomegalovirus exposure and HLA in healthy donors. 60 Vbeta and 13 Jbeta primers were used in PCR. TCRdb keeps only in-frame clones here, not all; method: immunoSEQ multiplex PCR. The table lists some 140,000 clones, nearly 80% of them singletons. The length of the CDR3 is 15 residues. The V gene's germline CDR1 is SGDLS and CDR2 YYNGEE. The V and J ends lost 0 bases and 1 base, in that order; junction bases with no gene match: 4. This clonotype originated in a man younger than 45 in good health and CMV-seropositive. This sequence joins TRBV9 and TRBJ2-7, with 7 bases matching TRBD1. The sequenced sample was PBMCs. CDR3 sequence: CASSVADRESYEQYF. The CDR3 region has the DNA TGTGCCAGCAGCGTAGCCGACAGGGAGTCCTACGAGCAGTACTTC. Complete variable domain (other parts from reference TRBV9 and TRBJ2-7): DSGVTQTPKHLITATGQRVTLRCSPRSGDLSVYWYQQSLDQGLQFLIQYYNGEERAKGNILERFSAQQFPDLHSELNLSSLELGDSALYFCASSVADRESYEQYFGPGTRLTVT.